A single sample is the source of the 23 T cell receptor beta chains below, sequenced in a study of blood T cell repertoires in COVID-19. Clones were sequenced by immunoSEQ multiplex PCR, and TCRdb holds only the in-frame ones, with some missing. The sample lists roughly 130,000 clones, more than 70% seen once, with under 15% in the top ten. The sequenced sample consisted of peripheral blood. Receptors originate from a woman aged 25 to 39 who had recovered from COVID-19.

The rearrangement links TRBV6-1 to TRBJ1-5; 8 bases map to TRBD1. Per the germline V gene, CDR1 is MNHNS and CDR2 is SASEGT. V gave up 3 bases and J gave up 1 base; unmatched junction bases: 5. The CDR3 contains 16 residues. The CDR3: CASSENQGASNQPQHF. The DNA of the CDR3 is TGTGCCAGCAGTGAGAACCAGGGGGCAAGCAATCAGCCCCAGCATTTT.

The chain couples TRBV5-1 to TRBJ2-3; 11 bases align to TRBD2. Looked up from germline, CDR1 is SGHRS and CDR2 is YFSETQ. The CDR3 has 16 amino acids. Unmatched junction bases numbered 6, after V lost 4 bases and J lost 2 bases. The CDR3 here is CASSAGLAETTDTQYF. The CDR3 DNA follows: TGCGCCAGCAGCGCGGGACTAGCGGAGACCACAGATACGCAGTATTTT.

V and J are TRBV27 and TRBJ1-1; tentatively, D is TRBD1 (6 bases). Germline V CDR1 and CDR2: MNHEY, SMNVEV (reference sequence). The CDR3 runs 14 residues. Trimming left V 6 bases short and J 4 bases short, with 15 bases between. The CDR3 loop is CASSYRVGSTEAFF. The CDR3 bases are TGTGCCAGCAGCTACAGGGTCGGTAGCACTGAAGCTTTCTTT.

CDR3 DNA sequence: TGTGCCAGCAGCTCACAGGTTCTGACTGACTATGGCTACACCTTC. This sequence encodes CASSSQVLTDYGYTF. This sequence joins TRBV5-7 and TRBJ1-2; D might be TRBD1 (5 bases). TRBV5-7 qualifies as an ORF whose function is uncertain. V lost 3 bases and J 3 bases, leaving 15 bases between the germline ends. This CDR3 contains 15 residues.

This clone came up a few times. The chain employs TRBV5-8 and TRBJ2-7; D might be TRBD2 (6 bases). CDR1 SGHTS and CDR2 YDEGEE come from the germline V gene. This CDR3 region has 13 residues. V was cut by 5 bases and J by 6 bases, with 15 bases left in between. CDR3 in amino acids: CASSLEGNREQYF. In DNA, the CDR3 is TGTGCCAGCAGTCTGGAGGGCAATCGCGAGCAGTACTTC.

This chain joins TRBV11-2 and TRBJ2-3; a weak D match, TRBD2 (7 bases). Trimming took 2 bases from V and 0 from J, leaving 12 bases between them. CDR3 length: 16 amino acids. The germline gives CDR1 SGHAT, CDR2 FQNNGV. Here the CDR3 reads CASSLLRGASTDTQYF. CDR3 coding DNA: TGTGCCAGCAGCTTATTACGGGGGGCTAGCACAGATACGCAGTATTTT.

The chain links TRBV6-6 to TRBJ2-7, with D possibly matching TRBD1 (6 bases). Germline V gene data show CDR1 as MNHNY and CDR2 as SVGAGI (reference sequence). The CDR3 runs to 13 residues. V was shortened by 7 bases and J by 5 bases, with 15 bases between the two germline ends. Here the CDR3 DNA reads TGTGCCAGCATAGGACAGTTAAGCCACGAGCAGTACTTC. Translated: CASIGQLSHEQYF.

The chain couples TRBV14 to TRBJ1-2, with unresolved D. Germline lookup yields CDR1 SGHDN and CDR2 FVKESK. This CDR3 region has 10 residues. In DNA form, the CDR3 reads TGTCCGGGAGCACTCTATGGCTACACCTTC. Translated: CPGALYGYTF.

J is TRBJ1-2 and V is TRBV10-2; the D gene is possibly TRBD1 (6 bases). The CDR3 loop spans 16 amino acids. CDR1 and CDR2 from the germline V gene are WSHSY and SAAADI. Between the trimmed V and J ends, which lost 3 bases and 3 bases, there was a span of 17 bases. The CDR3 is CASSDPGQGTYYGYTF. The CDR3 bases are TGCGCCAGCAGTGACCCCGGCCAGGGGACGTACTATGGCTACACCTTC.

The chain has TRBV5-4 and TRBJ2-5, with a tentative D call TRBD2 (5 bases). Germline V gene data show CDR1 as SGHNT and CDR2 as YYREEE (reference sequence). V lost 2 bases and J lost 1, with 15 bases in between. This CDR3 contains 16 residues. The CDR3 sequence is CASSFGFGGRQETQYF. DNA of the CDR3: TGTGCCAGCAGCTTTGGCTTTGGCGGGCGCCAAGAGACCCAGTACTTC.

The V and J genes are TRBV5-1 and TRBJ2-3; 9 bases line up with TRBD1. Losses at the gene ends were 4 bases for V and 5 bases for J; bases not matched to a gene: 5. The CDR3 spans 14 residues. Germline values: CDR1 SGHRS, CDR2 YFSETQ. The CDR3: CASSVDRGIDTQYF. CDR3 sequence (DNA): TGCGCCAGCAGCGTGGACAGGGGAATAGATACGCAGTATTTT. Complete variable domain (other parts from reference TRBV5-1 and TRBJ2-3): KAGVTQTPRYLIKTRGQQVTLSCSPISGHRSVSWYQQTPGQGLQFLFEYFSETQRNKGNFPGRFSGRQFSNSRSEMNVSTLELGDSALYLCASSVDRGIDTQYFGPGTRLTVL.

The chain uses TRBV4-1 and TRBJ1-1; 9 bases are a match to TRBD1. The CDR3 runs 14 residues. V shed 1 base, J shed 11 bases, and the junction held 8 bases outside the gene matches. CDR1 and CDR2 (germline): MGHRA, YSYEKL. CDR3 region: CASSQVKGQGSAFF. Written as DNA, the CDR3 is TGCGCCAGCAGCCAAGTAAAGGGACAGGGAAGTGCTTTCTTT.

This chain uses TRBV7-8 with TRBJ1-5; 7 bases are shared with TRBD1. The CDR3 is made up of 16 amino acids. Losses at the gene ends were 5 bases for V and 3 bases for J; bases not matched to a gene: 10. CDR1 SGHVS and CDR2 FQNEAQ come from the germline V gene. The CDR3 spells CASSRLGTAPNQPQHF. The CDR3 bases are TGTGCCAGCAGCCGGTTGGGGACAGCGCCCAATCAGCCCCAGCATTTT.

The CDR3 DNA is TGTGCCAGCAGTGAACCGGGGGGGGAGCAGTACTTC. Protein product: CASSEPGGEQYF. The chain couples TRBV6-1 to TRBJ2-7; 8 bases agree with TRBD2. This CDR3 is built from 12 residues. The germline CDR1 and CDR2 sequences are MNHNS and SASEGT. Trimming removed 2 bases from V and 7 bases from J; junction bases left unmatched: 1.

The rearrangement uses TRBV7-8 and TRBJ1-4; no clear D gene. The germline gives CDR1 SGHVS, CDR2 FQNEAQ. The V gene lost 5 bases and the J gene lost 8 bases, with 18 bases spanning the gap. This CDR3 contains 15 residues. The CDR3 loop reads CASSLYFQVGEKLFF. The CDR3 DNA follows: TGTGCCAGCAGCCTCTACTTTCAGGTTGGCGAAAAACTGTTTTTT.

The chain combines TRBV20-1 with TRBJ1-6; D is perhaps TRBD1 (5 bases). The CDR3 is 13 residues long. V was clipped by 3 bases and J by 8 bases, with 11 bases between them. Germline loops: CDR1 DFQATT, CDR2 SNEGSKA (reference sequence). The CDR3: CSASTQTDSPLHF. The CDR3 DNA reads as TGCAGTGCTAGTACACAGACAGATTCACCCCTCCACTTT.

V and J are TRBV5-6 and TRBJ2-3; 8 bases match TRBD2. The CDR3 totals 17 residues. The trim removed 5 bases at V and 1 base at J, leaving 12 bases unmatched. Looked up from germline, CDR1 is SGHDT and CDR2 is YYEEEE. DNA for the CDR3: TGTGCCAGCAGTTTTAGCGGGGAGGGACGAGGCACAGATACGCAGTATTTT. Translation gives CASSFSGEGRGTDTQYF.

This chain joins TRBV6-1 and TRBJ2-1; TRBD2 aligns across 10 bases. This CDR3 is built from 18 residues. Germline-derived CDR1 and CDR2 are MNHNS and SASEGT. Trimming took 2 bases from V and 3 from J; bases not matched to a gene: 10. The CDR3 spells CASSEPTTLAGVYNEQFF. CDR3 DNA: TGTGCCAGCAGTGAACCAACTACTCTAGCGGGAGTCTACAATGAGCAGTTCTTC.

The chain is built from TRBV10-3 and TRBJ1-2; possible D gene TRBD1, 5 bases. In germline, CDR1 is ENHRY, CDR2 SYGVKD. V was shortened by 2 bases and J by 4 bases, with 17 bases between the two germline ends. The CDR3 is 16 residues long. The CDR3 DNA reads as TGTGCCATCAGTGAGCCCCCGTTGACAGAAATCTATGGCTACACCTTC. As protein: CAISEPPLTEIYGYTF.

The rearrangement uses TRBV4-1 and TRBJ2-5, with 8 bases fitting TRBD2. V gave up 4 bases and J gave up 3 bases; unmatched junction bases: 10. CDR1 MGHRA and CDR2 YSYEKL come from the germline V gene. The CDR3 loop spans 16 amino acids. CDR3 sequence reads: CASSLRRSGSEETQYF. CDR3 DNA sequence: TGCGCCAGCAGCCTACGGAGGAGCGGGAGTGAAGAGACCCAGTACTTC.

The chain's CDR3 is CASSSGTPFYTF. The CDR3 coding sequence is TGTGCCAGCAGCTCCGGGACTCCTTTCTACACCTTC. This rearrangement joins TRBV5-6 to TRBJ1-2; possibly TRBD1 for D (5 bases). The CDR3 sequence is 12 residues long. In germline, CDR1 is SGHDT, CDR2 YYEEEE. Trimming removed 3 bases at V and 10 bases at J, with 13 bases between.

This chain uses TRBV11-2 with TRBJ2-1, with 14 bases that match TRBD2. CDR3 length: 18 amino acids. Germline trimming cut 3 bases from V and 7 bases from J; bases unmatched to any gene: 11. Germline V CDR1 and CDR2: SGHAT, FQNNGV. For the CDR3, the DNA is TGTGCCAGCAGCTTCGGGACTAGCGGGAGAGGGGCCTGGAATGAGCAGTTCTTC. This encodes CASSFGTSGRGAWNEQFF.

The V and J genes are TRBV10-1 and TRBJ1-2; D possibly corresponds to TRBD1 (6 bases). The CDR3 consists of 15 residues. Germline-derived CDR1 and CDR2 are WNHNN and SYGVQD (reference sequence). Trimming stripped 3 bases from V and 4 bases from J, with 15 bases between. The CDR3 here is CASSDSVTGGYGYTF. CDR3 nucleotides: TGCGCCAGCAGTGACTCGGTGACAGGAGGCTATGGCTACACCTTC.